This TCR beta chain was recovered during a study of blood T cell repertoires in COVID-19. This CDR3 has 15 residues. V lost 3 bases, J lost 1 base, and 6 bases stayed unmatched. Looked up from germline, CDR1 is SGHKS and CDR2 is YYEKEE (reference sequence). Sequencing used immunoSEQ multiplex PCR; TCRdb keeps in-frame clones, though not all of them. The data contain 150,000 to 180,000 clones, around 79% of them singletons. The V and J genes are TRBV5-5 and TRBJ2-5, with 7 bases matching TRBD2. Sequencing was done on a sample of peripheral blood. The TCR sequence derives from an elderly man with acute or convalescent COVID-19. The CDR3 here is CASSYSGSPQETQYF. The CDR3 DNA reads TGTGCCAGCAGCTATAGCGGGTCTCCCCAAGAGACCCAGTACTTC.